The entry that follows covers one T cell receptor (beta chain) sequence. This PCR relied on a set of 60 Vbeta primers and 13 Jbeta primers. Profiled with immunoSEQ multiplex PCR; TCRdb holds only in-frame clones, not every one. The sample includes approximately 240,000 clones, roughly 89% of them seen just once. The data stem from a study of cytomegalovirus exposure and HLA in healthy donors. The germline CDR1 and CDR2 sequences are MNHNY and SVGAGI (reference sequence). The CDR3 covers 15 residues. J lost 2 bases, V lost 5 bases, and 6 bases had no gene match. The rearrangement uses TRBV6-6 and TRBJ1-2; 9 nucleotides agree with TRBD1. Material for sequencing was PBMCs. The receptor's source is a woman younger than 30 in good health and CMV-seronegative. As DNA, the CDR3 is TGTGCCAGCAGTCCCGGACAGGGGTGGAACTATGGCTACACCTTC. Its protein product is CASSPGQGWNYGYTF.